Shown below are 4 T cell receptor beta chains from a single sample sequenced in a study of shared clonotypes between healthy human individuals. Libraries were prepared by immunoSEQ multiplex PCR; TCRdb keeps only in-frame clonotypes and omits some of them. The sample lists about 2.1 million clones; about 93% were seen once. The naive CD8 population came from CD45RO-negative cells selected for CCR7, without terminally differentiated effector memory CD45RA+ cells. Sequenced: naive CD8+ T cells from PBMCs. Receptors originate from a young man in good health. Some clones in this sample may be carry-over from other donors' samples.

The chain carries TRBV7-2 and TRBJ2-1, with 12 bases aligning to TRBD2. Per germline, CDR1 SGHTA and CDR2 FQGNSA. The CDR3 consists of 16 residues. The V segment lost 5 bases and the J segment 8 bases; nucleotides outside the gene matches: 10. The CDR3 loop reads CASSPSARLAGDEQFF. The CDR3 DNA sequence: TGTGCCAGCAGCCCCAGCGCGAGACTAGCGGGAGATGAGCAGTTCTTC.

The chain combines TRBV6-1 with TRBJ2-7; D not certain. CDR3 length equals 13 residues. Germline lookup yields CDR1 MNHNS and CDR2 SASEGT. Trimming took 1 base from V and 4 from J, leaving 8 bases between them. CDR3 sequence reads: CASSEVGEYEQYF. The CDR3 DNA follows: TGTGCCAGCAGTGAAGTTGGGGAATACGAGCAGTACTTC.

This chain links TRBV9 with TRBJ2-3; tentative D call: TRBD2 (6 bases). The CDR3 has 13 amino acids. V lost 6 bases to trimming and J lost 4 bases, with 12 bases between them. Germline CDR1 is SGDLS and CDR2 is YYNGEE. The CDR3 DNA reads as TGTGCCAGCAAAGGGACTGGTTCAGATACGCAGTATTTT. Protein product: CASKGTGSDTQYF.

This clone showed up just once. The gene calls are TRBV28 and TRBJ2-7; D is perhaps TRBD1 (6 bases). CDR3 size: 14 residues. V was cut by 5 bases and J by 2 bases, with 13 bases left in between. Looked up from germline, CDR1 is MDHEN and CDR2 is SYDVKM. CDR3 in amino acids: CASSGGDFPYEQYF. The CDR3 bases are TGTGCCAGCAGTGGGGGCGATTTCCCCTACGAGCAGTACTTC.